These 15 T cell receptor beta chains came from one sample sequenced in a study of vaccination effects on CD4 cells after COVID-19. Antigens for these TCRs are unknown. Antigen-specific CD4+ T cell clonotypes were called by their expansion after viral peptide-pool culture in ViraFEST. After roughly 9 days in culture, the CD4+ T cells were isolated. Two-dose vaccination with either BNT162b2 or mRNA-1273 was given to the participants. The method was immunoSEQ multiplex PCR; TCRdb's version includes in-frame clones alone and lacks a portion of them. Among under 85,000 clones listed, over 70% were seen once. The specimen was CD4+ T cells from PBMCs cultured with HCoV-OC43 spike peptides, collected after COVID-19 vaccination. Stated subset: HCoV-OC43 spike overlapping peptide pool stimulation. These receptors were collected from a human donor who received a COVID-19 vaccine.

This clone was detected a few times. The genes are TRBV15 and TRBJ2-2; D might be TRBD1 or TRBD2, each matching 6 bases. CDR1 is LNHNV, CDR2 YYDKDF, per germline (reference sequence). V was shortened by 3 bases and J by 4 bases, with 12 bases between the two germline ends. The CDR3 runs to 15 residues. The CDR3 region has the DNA TGTGCCACCAGCAGTGGGGGGCCAGGCACCGGGGAGCTGTTTTTT. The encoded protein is CATSSGGPGTGELFF.

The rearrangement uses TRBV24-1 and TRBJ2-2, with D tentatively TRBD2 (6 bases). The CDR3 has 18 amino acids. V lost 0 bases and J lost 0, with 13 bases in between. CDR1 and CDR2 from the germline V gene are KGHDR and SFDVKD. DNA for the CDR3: TGTGCCACCAGTGATTTGCAGGGAGGCTCCTCGAACACCGGGGAGCTGTTTTTT. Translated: CATSDLQGGSSNTGELFF.

The CDR3 sequence: CASSPTHVTDTQYF. The CDR3 region has the DNA TGTGCCAGCAGCCCGACCCACGTCACAGATACGCAGTATTTT. This sequence joins TRBV7-2 and TRBJ2-3; D is uncertain. The germline V gene encodes CDR1 SGHTA and CDR2 FQGNSA. The CDR3 is 14 amino acids. V lost 5 bases and J 2 bases, leaving 11 bases between the germline ends.

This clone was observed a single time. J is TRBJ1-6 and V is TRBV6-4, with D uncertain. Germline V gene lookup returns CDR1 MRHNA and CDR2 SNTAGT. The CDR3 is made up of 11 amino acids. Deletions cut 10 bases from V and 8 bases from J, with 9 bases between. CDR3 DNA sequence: TGTGCCACCGACCTCTATTCACCCCTCCACTTT. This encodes CATDLYSPLHF.

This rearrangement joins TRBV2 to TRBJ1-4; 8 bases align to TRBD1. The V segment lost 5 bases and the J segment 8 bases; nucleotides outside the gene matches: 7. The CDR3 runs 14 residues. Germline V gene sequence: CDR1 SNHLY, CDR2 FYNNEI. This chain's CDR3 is CASSTDRDREKLFF. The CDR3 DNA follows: TGTGCCAGCAGTACGGACAGGGATCGCGAAAAACTGTTTTTT.

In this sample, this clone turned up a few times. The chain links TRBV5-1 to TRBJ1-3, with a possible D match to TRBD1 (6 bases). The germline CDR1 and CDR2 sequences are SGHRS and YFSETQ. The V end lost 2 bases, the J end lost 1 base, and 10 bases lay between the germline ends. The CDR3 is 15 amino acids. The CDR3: CASSFEGESGNTIYF. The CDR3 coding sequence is TGCGCCAGCAGCTTCGAGGGGGAATCTGGAAACACCATATATTTT.

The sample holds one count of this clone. The CDR3 DNA reads as TGTGCCAGCAGGGGGACAGGGCGCTTTTCCGGGGAGCTGTTTTTT. It codes for CASRGTGRFSGELFF. The V and J genes are TRBV6-5 and TRBJ2-2, with 9 bases that match TRBD1. The CDR3 is 15 residues long. Germline V gene lookup returns CDR1 MNHEY and CDR2 SVGAGI. V lost 6 bases and J lost 6; bases outside the gene matches: 8.

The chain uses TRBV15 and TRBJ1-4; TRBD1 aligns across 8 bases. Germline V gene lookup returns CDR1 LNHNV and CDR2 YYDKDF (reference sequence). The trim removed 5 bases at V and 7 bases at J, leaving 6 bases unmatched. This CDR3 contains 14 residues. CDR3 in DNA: TGTGCCACCAGCCGTGACAGGGGAAGTGAAAAACTGTTTTTT. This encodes CATSRDRGSEKLFF.

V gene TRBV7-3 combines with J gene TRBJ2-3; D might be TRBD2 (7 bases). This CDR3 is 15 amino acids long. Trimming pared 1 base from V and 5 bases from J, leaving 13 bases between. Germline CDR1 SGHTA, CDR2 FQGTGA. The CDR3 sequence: CASSLRGGAEDTQYF. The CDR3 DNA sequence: TGTGCCAGCAGCTTAAGGGGGGGGGCCGAAGATACGCAGTATTTT.

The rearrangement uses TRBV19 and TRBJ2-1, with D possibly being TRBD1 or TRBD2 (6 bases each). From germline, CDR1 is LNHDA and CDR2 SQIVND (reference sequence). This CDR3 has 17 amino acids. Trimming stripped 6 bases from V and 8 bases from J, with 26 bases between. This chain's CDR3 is CASRISPGALVEDEQFF. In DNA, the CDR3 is TGTGCCAGTAGAATCAGTCCGGGGGCCCTAGTGGAGGATGAGCAGTTCTTC.

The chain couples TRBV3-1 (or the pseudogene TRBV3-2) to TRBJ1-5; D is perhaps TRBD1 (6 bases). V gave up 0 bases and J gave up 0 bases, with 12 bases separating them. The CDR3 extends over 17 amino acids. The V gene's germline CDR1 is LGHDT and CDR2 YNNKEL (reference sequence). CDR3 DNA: TGTGCCAGCAGCCAAGATCGGGGGGGCTATAGCAATCAGCCCCAGCATTTT. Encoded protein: CASSQDRGGYSNQPQHF.

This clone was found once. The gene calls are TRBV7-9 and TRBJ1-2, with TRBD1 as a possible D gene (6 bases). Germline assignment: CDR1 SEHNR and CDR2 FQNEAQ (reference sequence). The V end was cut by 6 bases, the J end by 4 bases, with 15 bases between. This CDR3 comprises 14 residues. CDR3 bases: TGTGCCAGCAGACAAACGGACAGATTCTATGGCTACACCTTC. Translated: CASRQTDRFYGYTF.

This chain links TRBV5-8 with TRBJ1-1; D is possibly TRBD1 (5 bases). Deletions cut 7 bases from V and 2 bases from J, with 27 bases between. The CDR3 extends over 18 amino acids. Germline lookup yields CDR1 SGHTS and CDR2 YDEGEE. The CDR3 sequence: CASPVGVYSMGLNTEAFF. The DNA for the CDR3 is TGTGCCAGCCCCGTGGGTGTTTACAGTATGGGACTCAACACTGAAGCTTTCTTT.

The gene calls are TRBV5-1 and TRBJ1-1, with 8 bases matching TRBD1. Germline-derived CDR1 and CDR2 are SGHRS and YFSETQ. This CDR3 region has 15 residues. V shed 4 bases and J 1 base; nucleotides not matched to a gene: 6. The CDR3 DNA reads TGCGCCAGCAGCATACTAGGACAGGGGAACACTGAAGCTTTCTTT. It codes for CASSILGQGNTEAFF.

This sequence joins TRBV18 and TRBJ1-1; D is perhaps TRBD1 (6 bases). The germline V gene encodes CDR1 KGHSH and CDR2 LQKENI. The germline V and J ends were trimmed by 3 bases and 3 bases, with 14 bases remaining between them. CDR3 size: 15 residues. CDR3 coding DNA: TGTGCCAGCTCACCCTTCGGACAGAGAGACACTGAAGCTTTCTTT. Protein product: CASSPFGQRDTEAFF.